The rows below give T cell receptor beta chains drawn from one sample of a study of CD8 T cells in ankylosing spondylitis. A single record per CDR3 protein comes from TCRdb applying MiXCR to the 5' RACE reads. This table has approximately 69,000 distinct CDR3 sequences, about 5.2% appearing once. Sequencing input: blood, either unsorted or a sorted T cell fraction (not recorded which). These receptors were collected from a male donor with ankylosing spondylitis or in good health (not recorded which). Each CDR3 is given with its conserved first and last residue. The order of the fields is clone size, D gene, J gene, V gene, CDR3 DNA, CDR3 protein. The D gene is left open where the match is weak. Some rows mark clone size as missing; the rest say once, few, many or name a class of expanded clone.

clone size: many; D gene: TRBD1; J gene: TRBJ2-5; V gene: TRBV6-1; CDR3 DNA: TGTGCCAGCGGACCACAGGGGCAAGAGACCCAGTACTTC; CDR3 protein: CASGPQGQETQYF
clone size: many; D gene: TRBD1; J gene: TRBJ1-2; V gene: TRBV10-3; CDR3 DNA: TGTGCCATCAGTGAGTCAGCGGACAGGGGGCTCTATGGCTACACCTTC; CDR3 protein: CAISESADRGLYGYTF
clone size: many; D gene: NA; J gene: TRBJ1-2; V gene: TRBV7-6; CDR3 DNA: TGTGCCAGCAGCGCCCTCCAGGGTGACTATGGCTACACCTTC; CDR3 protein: CASSALQGDYGYTF
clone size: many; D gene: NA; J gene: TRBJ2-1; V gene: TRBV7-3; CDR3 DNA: TGTGCCAGCAGCTTAAACCCAGTTGATGCCTACAATGAGCAGTTCTTC; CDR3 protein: CASSLNPVDAYNEQFF
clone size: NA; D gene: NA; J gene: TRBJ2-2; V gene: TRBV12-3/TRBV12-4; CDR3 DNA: TGTGCCAGGACGGACTATCCGAACACCGGGGAGCTGTTTTTT; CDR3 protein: CARTDYPNTGELFF
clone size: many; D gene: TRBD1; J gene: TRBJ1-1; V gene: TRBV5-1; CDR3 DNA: TGCGCCAGCAGCATATATCAAACAGGGGACACTGAAGCTTTCTTT; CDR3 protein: CASSIYQTGDTEAFF
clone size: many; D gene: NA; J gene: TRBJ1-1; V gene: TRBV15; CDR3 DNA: TGTGCCACCAGCAGAGATCCCGCGAACACTGAAGCTTTCTTT; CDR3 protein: CATSRDPANTEAFF
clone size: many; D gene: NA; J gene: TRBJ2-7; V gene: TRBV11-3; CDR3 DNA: TGTGCCACTCCTAGGTACGAGCAGTACTTC; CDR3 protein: CATPRYEQYF
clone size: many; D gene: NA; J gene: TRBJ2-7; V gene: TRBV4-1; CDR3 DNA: TGCGCCAGCAGCCAAGATTTTAGCCAGCTCTACGAGCAGTACTTC; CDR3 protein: CASSQDFSQLYEQYF
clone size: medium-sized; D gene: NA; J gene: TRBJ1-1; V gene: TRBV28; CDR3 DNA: TGTGCCAGCAGTTGGGTTGGGGAGAACACTGAAGCTTTCTTT; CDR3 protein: CASSWVGENTEAFF
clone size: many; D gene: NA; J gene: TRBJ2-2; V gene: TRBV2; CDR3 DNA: TGTGCCAGCAGTTATCGGCGGATTAACACCGGGGAGCTGTTTTTT; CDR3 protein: CASSYRRINTGELFF
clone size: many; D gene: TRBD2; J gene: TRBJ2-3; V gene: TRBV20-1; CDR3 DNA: TGCAGTGTTGGCGGGGGGGTGAGCACAGATACGCAGTATTTT; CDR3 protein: CSVGGGVSTDTQYF
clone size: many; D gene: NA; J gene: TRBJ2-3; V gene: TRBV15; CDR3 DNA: TGTGCCACCAGCGGTTCTTACGGGCAACTCACAGATACGCAGTATTTT; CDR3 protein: CATSGSYGQLTDTQYF
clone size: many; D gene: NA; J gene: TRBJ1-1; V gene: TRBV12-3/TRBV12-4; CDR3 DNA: TGTGCCAGCAGTGTCTCAGGTTGGGGGGAGGGAGCTTTCTTT; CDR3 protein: CASSVSGWGEGAFF
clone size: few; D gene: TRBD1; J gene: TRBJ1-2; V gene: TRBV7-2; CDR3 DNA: TGTGCCAGCAGCCAGGGGGGAGGAGACTATGGCTACACCTTC; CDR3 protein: CASSQGGGDYGYTF
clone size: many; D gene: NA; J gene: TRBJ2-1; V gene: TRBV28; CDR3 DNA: TGTGCCAGCAGTTTAGTTGTGGCCGATGAGCAGTTCTTC; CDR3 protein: CASSLVVADEQFF
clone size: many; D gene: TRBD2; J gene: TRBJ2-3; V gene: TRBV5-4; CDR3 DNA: TGTGCCAGCAGCTTTGGGGGGGAGAGGGGCACAGATACGCAGTATTTT; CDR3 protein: CASSFGGERGTDTQYF
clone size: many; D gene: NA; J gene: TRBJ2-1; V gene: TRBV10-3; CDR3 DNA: TGTGCCATCAGTGAGTCGGCCGTCAATGAGCAGTTCTTC; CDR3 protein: CAISESAVNEQFF
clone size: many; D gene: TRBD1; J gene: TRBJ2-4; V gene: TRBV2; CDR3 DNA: TGTGCCGGGCGACAGGGGGACGACATTCAGTACTTC; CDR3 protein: CAGRQGDDIQYF
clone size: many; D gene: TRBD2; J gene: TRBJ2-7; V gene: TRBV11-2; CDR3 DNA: TGTGCCAGCAGCTTTTCAAGCGGGGTAAACGAGCAGTACTTC; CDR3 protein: CASSFSSGVNEQYF
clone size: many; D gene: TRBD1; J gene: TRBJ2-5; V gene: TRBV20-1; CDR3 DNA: TGCAGTGCTAGAGATCCTCTTGGACAGGGAGCCCAAGAGACCCAGTACTTC; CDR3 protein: CSARDPLGQGAQETQYF
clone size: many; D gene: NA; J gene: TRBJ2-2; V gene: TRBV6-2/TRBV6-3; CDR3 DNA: TGTGCCAGCACTTCTCCCGGGACTCGACTTCGGAGCACCGGGGAGCTGTTTTTT; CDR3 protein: CASTSPGTRLRSTGELFF
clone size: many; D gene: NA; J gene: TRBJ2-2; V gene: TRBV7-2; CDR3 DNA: TGTGCCAGCAGCCCCGTCGGTGGGAACACCGGGGAGCTGTTTTTT; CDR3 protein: CASSPVGGNTGELFF
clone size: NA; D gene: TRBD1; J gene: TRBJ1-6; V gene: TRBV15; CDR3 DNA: TGTGCCACCAGCAGTGGGACAGCCCATAATTCACCCCTCCACTTT; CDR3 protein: CATSSGTAHNSPLHF
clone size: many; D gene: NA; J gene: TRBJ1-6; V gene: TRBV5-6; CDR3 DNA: TGTGCCAGCAGCTTGGCCCAGGGTGGTTCACCCCTCCACTTT; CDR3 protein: CASSLAQGGSPLHF
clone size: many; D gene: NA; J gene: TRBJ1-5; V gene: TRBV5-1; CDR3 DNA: TGCGCCAGCAGTCCTGGGGGGGATGGACAGCCCCAGCATTTT; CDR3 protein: CASSPGGDGQPQHF
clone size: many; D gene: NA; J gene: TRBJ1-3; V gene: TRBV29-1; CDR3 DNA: TGCAGCGTTAGATCGGGTCCTGGAAACACCATATATTTT; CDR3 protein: CSVRSGPGNTIYF
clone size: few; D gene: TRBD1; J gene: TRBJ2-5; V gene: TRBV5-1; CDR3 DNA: TGCGCCAGCAGCTTGGGCCCCGGGACAGGGGCCGAAGAGACCCAGTACTTC; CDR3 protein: CASSLGPGTGAEETQYF
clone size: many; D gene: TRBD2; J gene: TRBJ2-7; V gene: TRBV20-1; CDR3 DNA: TGCAGTGCCCCCAATTCGGGAGGCGACGAGCAGTACTTC; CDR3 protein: CSAPNSGGDEQYF
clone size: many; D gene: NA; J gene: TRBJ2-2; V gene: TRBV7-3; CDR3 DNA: TGTGCCAGCAGCTCCCAGGGTATGGGTTCCGGGGAGCTGTTTTTT; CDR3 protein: CASSSQGMGSGELFF
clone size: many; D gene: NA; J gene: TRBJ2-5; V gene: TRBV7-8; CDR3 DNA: TGTGCCAGCAGCCCGATTACAGGGAGGGCAGAGACCCAGTACTTC; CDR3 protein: CASSPITGRAETQYF
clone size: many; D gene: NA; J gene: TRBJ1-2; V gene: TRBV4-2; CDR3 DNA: TGTGCCAGCAGCCAAGATCCCAGGCAGGAGTACTATGGCTACACCTTC; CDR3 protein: CASSQDPRQEYYGYTF
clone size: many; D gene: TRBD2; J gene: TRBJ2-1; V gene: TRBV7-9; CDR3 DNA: TGTGCCAGCAGCCCGGGGGGGGCCCTCTACAATGAGCAGTTCTTC; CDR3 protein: CASSPGGALYNEQFF
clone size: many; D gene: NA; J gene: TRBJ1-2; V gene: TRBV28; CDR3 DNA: TGTGCCAGCAGTTTCCGGGACTATGGCTACACCTTC; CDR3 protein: CASSFRDYGYTF
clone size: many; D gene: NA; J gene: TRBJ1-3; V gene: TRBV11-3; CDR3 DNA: TGTGCCAGCAGCAGCGGACCAGGGGACACCATATATTTT; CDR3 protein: CASSSGPGDTIYF
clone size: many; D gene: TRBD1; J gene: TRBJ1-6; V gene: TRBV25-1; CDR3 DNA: TGTGCCAGCAGTAGAGGACAGGGGGTGAATTCACCCCTCCACTTT; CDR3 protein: CASSRGQGVNSPLHF
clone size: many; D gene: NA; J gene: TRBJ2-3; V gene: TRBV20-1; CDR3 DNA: TGCAGTGCTAGCGGGGAGGATGGGAATACGCAGTATTTT; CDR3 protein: CSASGEDGNTQYF
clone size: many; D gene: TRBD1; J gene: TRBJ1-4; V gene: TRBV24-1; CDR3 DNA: TGTGCCACCAGTGAGCCGGACAGGTCTGAAAAACTGTTTTTT; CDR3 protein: CATSEPDRSEKLFF
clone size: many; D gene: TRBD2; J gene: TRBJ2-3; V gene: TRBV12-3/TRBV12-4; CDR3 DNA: TGTGCCAGCAGTCCCCATCTAGCGGGGGGGCCAACAGATACGCAGTATTTT; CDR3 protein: CASSPHLAGGPTDTQYF
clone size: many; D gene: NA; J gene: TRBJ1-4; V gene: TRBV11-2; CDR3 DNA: TGTGCCAGCAGTTCAGTAGGCCGGGAGATCGAAAAACTGTTTTTT; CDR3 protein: CASSSVGREIEKLFF
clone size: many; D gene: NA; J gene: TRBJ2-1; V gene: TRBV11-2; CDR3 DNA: TGTGCCAGCAGCTTATTCTTAACGTTTAGCAACTCCTACAATGAGCAGTTCTTC; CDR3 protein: CASSLFLTFSNSYNEQFF
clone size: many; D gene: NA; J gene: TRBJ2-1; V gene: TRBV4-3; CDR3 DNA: TGCGCCAGCAGCCAAGATCTTCGTCCGGGGAATGAGCAGTTCTTC; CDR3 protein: CASSQDLRPGNEQFF
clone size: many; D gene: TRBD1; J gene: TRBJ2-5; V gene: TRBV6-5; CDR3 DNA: TGTGCCAGCAGTTACTTGACCATGACAGGGCCTCAAGAGACCCAGTACTTC; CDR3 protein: CASSYLTMTGPQETQYF
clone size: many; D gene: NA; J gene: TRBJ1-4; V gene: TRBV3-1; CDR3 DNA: TGTGCCAGCAGCCAAGAGTTCGGAGGGATGTTGTTTTTT; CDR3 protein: CASSQEFGGMLFF
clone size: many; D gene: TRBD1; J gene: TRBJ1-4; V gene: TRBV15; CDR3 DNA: TGTGCCACCAGCAGAACAGGGGGAGATACTGAAAAACTGTTTTTT; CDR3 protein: CATSRTGGDTEKLFF
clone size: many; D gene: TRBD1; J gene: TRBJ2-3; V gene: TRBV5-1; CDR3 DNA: TGCGCCAGCAGCCCCGGGACAGGGGGCATGGATACGCAGTATTTT; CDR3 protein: CASSPGTGGMDTQYF
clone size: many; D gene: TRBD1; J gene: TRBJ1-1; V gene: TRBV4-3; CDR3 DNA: TGCGCCAGCAGCCACCGGACAGGTTCGAACACTGAAGCTTTCTTT; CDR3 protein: CASSHRTGSNTEAFF